The entry below gives a single T cell receptor beta chain sequence along with its context. Antigen: not known. Generated by immunoSEQ multiplex PCR, the TCRdb table keeps only in-frame clones and is missing some. Here the sample spans roughly 150,000 clones, approximately 90% being singletons. The data stem from a study of T cell responses to AZD1222 COVID-19 vaccine. Study results and limitations: Spike-wide coverage was observed for vaccine-associated CD4 TCRs, with dominant responses at 160-218 and 743-854. Donor demographics were predominantly white British with a female majority; clonal diversity may be underestimated. Reportedly, nearly half of unique spike TCRs recognized epitopes outside B.1.351/B.1.1.7 mutations.

Whether given at about 4 or about 12 weeks, second doses were pooled. The CDR3 extends over 14 amino acids. With 5 bases removed from V and 1 base from J, the gap between germline ends came to 14 bases. Germline V gene lookup returns CDR1 SQVTM and CDR2 ANQGSEA. Sequenced material: peripheral blood, taken 28 days after the second AZD1222 dose. This clonotype was obtained from an adult who received the AZD1222 COVID-19 vaccine. V usage is TRBV29-1 and J usage is TRBJ1-1; no reliable D call. Here the CDR3 reads CSVQTANSNTEAFF. CDR3 DNA sequence: TGCAGCGTTCAGACGGCGAACTCGAACACTGAAGCTTTCTTT.